This T cell receptor gamma chain emerged from a study of Vδ1+ human thymocytes. Notes on the study in general: Highly polyclonal TRG and TRD repertoires with Gaussian CDR3 length distributions appeared in thymus. Around a fifth of thymic delta-chain sequences were Vdelta2, with few Vdelta3, unlike blood Vdelta1+ controls.

RNA was extracted from the cells and then reverse transcribed. Pooled V-gene forward primers with one constant-region reverse primer generated the CDR3 amplicons by multiplex PCR. TCRdb ran CATT on the multiplex PCR reads. The sample consists of 30,000 to 45,000 gamma-chain clones, around 21% of them appearing once. This clone showed up just a few times. As yet, its antigen is unknown. The germline CDR1 and CDR2 sequences are VINAFY and YDVSNSKD. V lost 0 bases and J lost 4; bases outside the gene matches: 9. The CDR3 spans 15 residues. The V call is TRGV5, the J call TRGJ1 or TRGJ2. Sequencing input: Vdelta1+ gamma-delta thymocytes from the thymus. Subset in this sample: FACS-sorted CD3+ TCRalphabeta- TCRVdelta1+ TCRVdelta2- thymocytes. This receptor was taken from a girl less than two years old who had congenital heart surgery. The CDR3 DNA is TGTGCCACCTGGGACAGGCTCAGTTGGTATTATAAGAAACTCTTT. Translation: CATWDRLSWYYKKLF.